A single sample gave rise to the 12 T cell receptor beta chains below, sequenced in a study of cytomegalovirus exposure and HLA in healthy donors. Both 60 Vbeta primers and 13 Jbeta primers went into the PCR. The repertoire was sequenced with immunoSEQ multiplex PCR; TCRdb's copy has only in-frame clones and lacks some. The profile shows some 100,000 clones, 65% to 80% of them singletons. Sequencing was performed on PBMCs. The receptors derive from a female donor in good health and CMV-seropositive.

The V call is TRBV28, the J call TRBJ2-5; D possibly corresponds to TRBD1 (6 bases). The CDR3 covers 15 residues. CDR1 is MDHEN, CDR2 SYDVKM, per germline. V lost 2 bases and J 0 bases, leaving 10 bases between the germline ends. CDR3 sequence (DNA): TGTGCCAGCAGTTTACTGGGGGCAGACCAAGAGACCCAGTACTTC. This encodes CASSLLGADQETQYF.

This CDR3 reads CASSQENSANYGYTF. CDR3 DNA: TGCGCCAGCAGCCAAGAAAATTCGGCTAACTATGGCTACACCTTC. V gene TRBV4-3 combines with J gene TRBJ1-2; D call uncertain. Germline CDR1 LGHNA, CDR2 YSLEER. Trimming took off 0 bases at V and 0 bases at J, with 8 bases between the two ends. The CDR3 sequence is 15 residues long.

The chain combines TRBV28 with TRBJ1-1; no firm D call. The germline V gene encodes CDR1 MDHEN and CDR2 SYDVKM. V gave up 2 bases and J gave up 1 base, with 2 bases separating them. The length of the CDR3 is 12 residues. CDR3 sequence reads: CASSLQNTEAFF. In DNA, the CDR3 is TGTGCCAGCAGTTTACAGAACACTGAAGCTTTCTTT.

This clone appeared a few times. The genes are TRBV5-1 and TRBJ1-1, with D unresolved. Trimming removed 1 base at V and 4 bases at J, with 14 bases between. CDR3 size: 15 residues. Germline assignment: CDR1 SGHRS and CDR2 YFSETQ. CDR3 bases: TGCGCCAGCAGCTTGTACGGAGACGGAAGCACTGAAGCTTTCTTT. Protein: CASSLYGDGSTEAFF. Filled out from reference TRBV5-1 and TRBJ1-1, the complete variable domain reads KAGVTQTPRYLIKTRGQQVTLSCSPISGHRSVSWYQQTPGQGLQFLFEYFSETQRNKGNFPGRFSGRQFSNSRSEMNVSTLELGDSALYLCASSLYGDGSTEAFFGQGTRLTVV.

The V gene is TRBV7-2, the J gene TRBJ1-4; TRBD1 might be the D (5 bases). This CDR3 region has 17 residues. The V gene's germline CDR1 is SGHTA and CDR2 FQGNSA. V gave up 8 bases and J gave up 3 bases, with 22 bases separating them. As DNA, the CDR3 is TGTGCCAGCCGCCCATCAGGGAGGGAGATAGCTAATGAAAAACTGTTTTTT. It specifies CASRPSGREIANEKLFF. Complete variable domain (other parts from reference TRBV7-2 and TRBJ1-4): GAGVSQSPSNKVTEKGKDVELRCDPISGHTALYWYRQSLGQGLEFLIYFQGNSAPDKSGLPSDRFSAERTGGSVSTLTIQRTQQEDSAVYLCASRPSGREIANEKLFFGSGTQLSVL.

The chain has TRBV9 and TRBJ2-7; the D is unclear. The germline gives CDR1 SGDLS, CDR2 YYNGEE. The CDR3 consists of 13 residues. Trimming removed 2 bases from V and 1 base from J, with 7 bases in between. CDR3 loop: CASSVSGSYEQYF. The CDR3 DNA reads as TGTGCCAGCAGCGTCTCAGGATCCTACGAGCAGTACTTC.

J is TRBJ2-6 and V is TRBV2; 8 nucleotides line up with TRBD1. The CDR3 spans 18 residues. V lost 4 bases to trimming and J lost 0 bases; unmatched junction nucleotides: 8. Germline loops: CDR1 SNHLY, CDR2 FYNNEI. The CDR3 coding sequence is TGTGCCAGCAGTGCTGACAGGGGTGGATCCTCTGGGGCCAACGTCCTGACTTTC. Its translation: CASSADRGGSSGANVLTF.

The chain couples TRBV13 to TRBJ2-3; D is perhaps TRBD2 (6 bases). Trimming left V 5 bases short and J 2 bases short, with 11 bases between. Germline-derived CDR1 and CDR2 are PRHDT and FYEKMQ (reference sequence). The length of the CDR3 is 14 residues. The DNA of the CDR3 is TGTGCCAGCAGCCAGGGACTTTACACAGATACGCAGTATTTT. It is translated as CASSQGLYTDTQYF.

The chain joins TRBV7-2 to TRBJ1-5; no firm D call. From germline, CDR1 is SGHTA and CDR2 FQGNSA. Trimming pared 3 bases from V and 1 base from J, leaving 10 bases between. This CDR3 is 15 amino acids long. CDR3 loop: CASSFSGMSNQPQHF. CDR3 DNA: TGTGCCAGCAGCTTTTCGGGGATGAGCAATCAGCCCCAGCATTTT.

The chain employs TRBV19 and TRBJ2-7; D uncertain. The V gene's germline CDR1 is LNHDA and CDR2 SQIVND (reference sequence). The V end was cut by 4 bases, the J end by 3 bases, with 13 bases between. The CDR3 has 14 residues. The CDR3 sequence: CASSTFLSGYEQYF. The DNA for the CDR3 is TGTGCCAGTAGTACCTTCCTGTCGGGCTACGAGCAGTACTTC.

This chain links TRBV6-5 with TRBJ2-5; D gene uncertain. Germline V gene lookup returns CDR1 MNHEY and CDR2 SVGAGI. The V end was cut by 2 bases, the J end by 4 bases, with 14 bases between. This CDR3 has 15 residues. CDR3 region: CASSYDLETRETQYF. CDR3 nucleotide sequence: TGTGCCAGCAGTTACGACCTGGAGACGCGAGAGACCCAGTACTTC.

The chain carries TRBV4-3 and TRBJ2-7, with 10 bases lining up with TRBD2. Germline V gene data show CDR1 as LGHNA and CDR2 as YSLEER. V lost 1 base to trimming and J lost 5 bases; unmatched junction nucleotides: 5. CDR3 length: 15 residues. For the CDR3, the DNA is TGCGCCAGCAGCCAAGGTAGCGGGAGGACCGACGAGCAGTACTTC. Translating gives CASSQGSGRTDEQYF.